This entry describes one TCR beta chain. The data originate from a study of CD8+CD57+ T cells in acquired aplastic anemia. CDR1 and CDR2 from the germline V gene are LGHNA and YSLEER. This CDR3 region has 14 residues. V was cut by 0 bases and J by 5 bases, with 10 bases left in between. Patients sequenced had flow cytometry evidence of CD8+CD57+ cell expansion. TCR beta VDJ and CDR3 were profiled, and genomic DNA was the template. Each CDR3 protein gets one entry after TCRdb re-called the reads with MiXCR. Found here are 200,000 to 250,000 distinct CDR3 sequences, about 62% of them singletons; the top ten hold about 60%.

V gene TRBV4-3 combines with J gene TRBJ2-5, with D possibly being TRBD1 (5 bases). Source material: sorted CD4+, CD8+, or CD8+CD57+ T cells (not recorded which) from PBMCs. This receptor was taken from a human donor with aplastic anemia. The CDR3 DNA reads TGCGCCAGCAGCCAAGAGGGGCTGGACGAGACCCAGTACTTC. It yields the protein CASSQEGLDETQYF.